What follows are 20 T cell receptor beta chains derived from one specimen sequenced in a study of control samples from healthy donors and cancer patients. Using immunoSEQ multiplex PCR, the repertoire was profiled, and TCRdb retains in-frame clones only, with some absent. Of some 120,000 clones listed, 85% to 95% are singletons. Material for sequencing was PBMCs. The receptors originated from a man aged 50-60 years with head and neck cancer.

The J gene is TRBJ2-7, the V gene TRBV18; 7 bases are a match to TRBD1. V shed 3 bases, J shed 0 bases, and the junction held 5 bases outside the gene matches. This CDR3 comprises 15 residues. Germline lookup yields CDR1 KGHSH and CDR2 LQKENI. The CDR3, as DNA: TGTGCCAGCTCACCCGGGACAGTAAGCTCCTACGAGCAGTACTTC. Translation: CASSPGTVSSYEQYF.

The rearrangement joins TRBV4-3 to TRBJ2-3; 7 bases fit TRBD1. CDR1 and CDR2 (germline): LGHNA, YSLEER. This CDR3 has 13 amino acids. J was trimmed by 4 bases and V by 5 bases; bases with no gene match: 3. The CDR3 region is CASSFTGADTQYF. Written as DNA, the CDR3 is TGCGCCAGCAGCTTTACAGGGGCAGATACGCAGTATTTT.

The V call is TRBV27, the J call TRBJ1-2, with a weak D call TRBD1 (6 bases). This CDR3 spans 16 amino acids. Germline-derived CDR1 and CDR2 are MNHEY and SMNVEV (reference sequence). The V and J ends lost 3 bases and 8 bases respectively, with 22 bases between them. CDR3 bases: TGTGCCAGCAGTTTGGGTTTTACTCGGTCAGGGGAAGGCTACACCTTC. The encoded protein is CASSLGFTRSGEGYTF.

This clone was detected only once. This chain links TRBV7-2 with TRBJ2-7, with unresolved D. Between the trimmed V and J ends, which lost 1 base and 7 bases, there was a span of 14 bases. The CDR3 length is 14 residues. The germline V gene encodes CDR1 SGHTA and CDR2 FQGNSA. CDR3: CASSLGTPVREQYF. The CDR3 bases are TGTGCCAGCAGCTTAGGCACCCCTGTAAGGGAGCAGTACTTC.

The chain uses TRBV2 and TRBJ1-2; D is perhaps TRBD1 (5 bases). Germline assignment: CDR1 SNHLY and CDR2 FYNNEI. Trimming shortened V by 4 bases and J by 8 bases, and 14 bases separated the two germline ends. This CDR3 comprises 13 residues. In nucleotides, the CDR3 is TGTGCCAGCAGTGTTTCAGGGTCTCTAGGCTACACCTTC. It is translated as CASSVSGSLGYTF.

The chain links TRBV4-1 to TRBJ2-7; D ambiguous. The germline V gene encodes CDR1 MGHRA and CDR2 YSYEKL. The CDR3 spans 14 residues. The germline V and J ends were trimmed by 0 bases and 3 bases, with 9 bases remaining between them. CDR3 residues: CASSQDNLGYEQYF. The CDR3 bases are TGCGCCAGCAGCCAAGACAATCTAGGCTACGAGCAGTACTTC.

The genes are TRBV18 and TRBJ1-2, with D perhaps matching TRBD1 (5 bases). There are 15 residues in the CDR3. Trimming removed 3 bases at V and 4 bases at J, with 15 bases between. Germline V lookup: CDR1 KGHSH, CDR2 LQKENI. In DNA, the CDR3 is TGTGCCAGCTCACCCGCCGGGAGCAGGGCCTATGGCTACACCTTC. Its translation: CASSPAGSRAYGYTF.

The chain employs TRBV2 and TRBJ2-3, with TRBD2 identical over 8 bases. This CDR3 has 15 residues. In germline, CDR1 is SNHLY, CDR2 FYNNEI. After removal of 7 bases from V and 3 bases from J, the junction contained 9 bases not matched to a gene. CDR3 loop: CASIIGRGVTDTQYF. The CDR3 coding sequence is TGTGCCAGCATCATTGGGCGGGGGGTTACAGATACGCAGTATTTT.

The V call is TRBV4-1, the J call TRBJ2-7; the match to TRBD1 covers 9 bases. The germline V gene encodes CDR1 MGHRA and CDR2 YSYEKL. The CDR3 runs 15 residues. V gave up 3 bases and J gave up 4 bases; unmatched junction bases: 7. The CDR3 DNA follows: TGCGCCAGCAGCCACATGGGACAGGGAGGATACGAGCAGTACTTC. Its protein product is CASSHMGQGGYEQYF.

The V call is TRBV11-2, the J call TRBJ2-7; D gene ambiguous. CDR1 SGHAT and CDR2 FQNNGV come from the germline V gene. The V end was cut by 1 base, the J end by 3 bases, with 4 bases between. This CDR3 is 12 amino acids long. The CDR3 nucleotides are TGTGCCAGCAGCTTAGTTGTCTACGAGCAGTACTTC. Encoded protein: CASSLVVYEQYF.

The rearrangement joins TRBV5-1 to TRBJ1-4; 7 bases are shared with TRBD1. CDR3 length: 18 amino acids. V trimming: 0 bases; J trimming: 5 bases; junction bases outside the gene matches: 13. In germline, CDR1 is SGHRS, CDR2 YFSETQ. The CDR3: CASSLADGPGQMNEKLFF. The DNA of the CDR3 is TGCGCCAGCAGCTTGGCCGACGGACCGGGACAGATGAATGAAAAACTGTTTTTT.

DNA of the CDR3: TGTGCCAGCAGTTTGCGGGACAGCAAATTTCTTAACTATGGCTACACCTTC. Translation: CASSLRDSKFLNYGYTF. V is TRBV28 and J is TRBJ1-2; 7 positions agree with TRBD1. The CDR3 runs 17 residues. CDR1 and CDR2 from the germline V gene are MDHEN and SYDVKM. V shed 3 bases, J shed 1 base, and the junction held 11 bases outside the gene matches.

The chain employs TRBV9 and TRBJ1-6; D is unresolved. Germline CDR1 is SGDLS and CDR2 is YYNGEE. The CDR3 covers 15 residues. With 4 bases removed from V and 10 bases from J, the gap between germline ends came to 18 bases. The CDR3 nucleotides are TGTGCCAGCAGCCGCGATCTAGGCGGTAGCTCACCCCTCCACTTT. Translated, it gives CASSRDLGGSSPLHF.

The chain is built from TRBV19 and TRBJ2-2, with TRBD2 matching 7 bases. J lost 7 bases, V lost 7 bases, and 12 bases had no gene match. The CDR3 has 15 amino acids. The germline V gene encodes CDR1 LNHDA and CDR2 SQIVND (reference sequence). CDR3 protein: CASNLRGGFSGELFF. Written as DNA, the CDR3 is TGTGCCAGTAATCTTAGGGGAGGGTTTAGCGGGGAGCTGTTTTTT. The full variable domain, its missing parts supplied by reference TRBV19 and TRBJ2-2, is DGGITQSPKYLFRKEGQNVTLSCEQNLNHDAMYWYRQDPGQGLRLIYYSQIVNDFQKGDIAEGYSVSREKKESFPLTVTSAQKNPTAFYLCASNLRGGFSGELFFGEGSRLTVL.

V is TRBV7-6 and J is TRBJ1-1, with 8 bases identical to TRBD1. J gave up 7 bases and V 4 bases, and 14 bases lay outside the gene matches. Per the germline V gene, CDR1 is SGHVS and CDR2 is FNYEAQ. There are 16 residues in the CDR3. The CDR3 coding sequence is TGTGCCAGCAGCTCCACCGCAAACTATGGACAGGGTGAAGCTTTCTTT. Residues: CASSSTANYGQGEAFF.

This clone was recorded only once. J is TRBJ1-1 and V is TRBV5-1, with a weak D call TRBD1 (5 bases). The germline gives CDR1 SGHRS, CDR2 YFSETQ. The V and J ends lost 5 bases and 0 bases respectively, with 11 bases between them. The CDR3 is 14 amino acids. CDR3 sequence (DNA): TGCGCCAGCAGTCCGGGACTTATGAACACTGAAGCTTTCTTT. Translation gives CASSPGLMNTEAFF.

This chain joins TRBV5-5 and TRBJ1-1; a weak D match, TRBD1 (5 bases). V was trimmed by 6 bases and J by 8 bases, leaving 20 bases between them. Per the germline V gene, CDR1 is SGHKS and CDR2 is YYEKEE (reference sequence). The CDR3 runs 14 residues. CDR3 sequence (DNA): TGTGCCAGCAACTCCAGAAGGAGACAGTCGGAAGCTTTCTTT. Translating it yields CASNSRRRQSEAFF.

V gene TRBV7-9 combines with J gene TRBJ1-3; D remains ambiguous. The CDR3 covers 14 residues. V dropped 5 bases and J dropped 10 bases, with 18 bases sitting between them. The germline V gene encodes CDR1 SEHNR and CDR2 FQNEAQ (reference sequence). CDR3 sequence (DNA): TGTGCCAGCAGCCTTGGCGAAGGCAGAGCTACCATATATTTT. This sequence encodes CASSLGEGRATIYF.

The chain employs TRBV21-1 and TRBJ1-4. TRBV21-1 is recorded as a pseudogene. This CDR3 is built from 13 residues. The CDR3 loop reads CASSERLNEKLFF. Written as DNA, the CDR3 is TGTGCCAGCAGCGAGAGACTTAATGAAAAACTGTTTTTT.

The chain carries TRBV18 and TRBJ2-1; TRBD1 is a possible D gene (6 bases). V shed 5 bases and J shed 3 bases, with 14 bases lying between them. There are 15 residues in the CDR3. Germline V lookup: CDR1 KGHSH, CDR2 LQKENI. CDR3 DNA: TGTGCCAGCTCATCCTCCAGGGGCTTCTACAATGAGCAGTTCTTC. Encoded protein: CASSSSRGFYNEQFF.